The present TCR beta chain was sequenced within a study of T-cell reconstitution after alpha-beta-depleted transplantation in children. Study-wide findings and caveats: It was newly produced T cells that mostly accounted for T-cell counts and diversity one year after transplant. From surviving recipient T cells and thymic progenitors came the high day-60 TCRbeta diversity observed in some patients.

Germline CDR1 and CDR2: DFQATT and SNEGSKA (reference sequence). The CDR3 is made up of 17 amino acids. V dropped 0 bases and J dropped 2 bases, with 17 bases sitting between them. Unique molecular identifiers were incorporated during preparation of the TCRbeta library. TCRdb analysed the PCR reads with MiXCR anew, one entry per CDR3 protein. The sample has about 580,000 distinct CDR3 sequences; 23% are singletons. This clonotype appeared a few times. No antigen is known for it. This material consisted of PBMCs, mostly from graft donor cells, taken 360 days after TCRalphabeta/CD19-depleted stem cell transplant. The J gene is TRBJ2-1, the V gene TRBV20-1; the D is unclear. The TCR was taken from a boy in the first two years of life who had a stem cell transplant for acute myeloid leukemia, so the T cells may come from the graft donor. The CDR3 coding sequence is TGCAGTGCTAGAGAAAGTTATCGGATTAGCCCCTACAATGAGCAGTTCTTC. It specifies CSARESYRISPYNEQFF.